This T cell receptor beta chain was captured in a study of blood T cell repertoires in COVID-19. Profiling relied on immunoSEQ multiplex PCR, and the TCRdb table lists in-frame clones only, not all of them. The profile covers around 350,000 clones, with around nine tenths appearing a single time and 3% taken by the ten largest. The V gene's germline CDR1 is SNHLY and CDR2 FYNNEI. This CDR3 region has 17 residues. Trimming removed 3 bases from V and 2 bases from J; junction bases left unmatched: 13. The chain links TRBV2 to TRBJ2-7, with 7 bases that match TRBD2. Sequencing was carried out using peripheral blood. This sequence was found in a human donor in a cohort sampled during active COVID-19. The CDR3 nucleotides are TGTGCCAGCAGTGACTCCCTCGGGGCTAGCGGACCCTACGAGCAGTACTTC. It is translated as CASSDSLGASGPYEQYF.